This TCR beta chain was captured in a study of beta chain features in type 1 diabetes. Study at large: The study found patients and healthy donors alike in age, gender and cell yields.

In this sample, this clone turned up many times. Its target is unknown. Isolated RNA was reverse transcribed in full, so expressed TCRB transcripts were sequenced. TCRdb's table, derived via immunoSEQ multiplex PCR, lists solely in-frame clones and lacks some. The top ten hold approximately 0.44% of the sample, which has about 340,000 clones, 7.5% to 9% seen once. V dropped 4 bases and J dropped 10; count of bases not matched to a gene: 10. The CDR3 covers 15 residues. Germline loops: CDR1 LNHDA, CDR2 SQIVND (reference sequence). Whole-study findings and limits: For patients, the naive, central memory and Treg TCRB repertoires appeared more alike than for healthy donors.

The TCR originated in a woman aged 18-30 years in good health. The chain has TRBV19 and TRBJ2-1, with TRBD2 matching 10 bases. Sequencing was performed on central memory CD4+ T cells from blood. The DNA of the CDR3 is TGTGCCAGTAGTAGTCCTCTAGCGGGAGCTTACGAGCAGTTCTTC. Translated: CASSSPLAGAYEQFF.